This T cell receptor beta chain was sequenced for a study of graft-versus-host responses after intestinal transplantation. As for the study in general: Anti-thymocyte globulin induction was given to all recipients, followed by tacrolimus and steroids for 2 to 3 years.

Only in-frame clones appear in the TCRdb table, and some are missing; sequencing was by immunoSEQ multiplex PCR. The table shows approximately 4,300 clones, with over 75% occurring only once. Time point denoted: postoperative day 105 after intestinal transplantation (dayNNNN = postoperative day). Tissue processing of the graft released intraepithelial and lamina propria lymphocytes from it. Worth noting for this clone: What it binds is not known.

Whole-study findings and limits: Allografts of one patient group, those with graft-donor T cell macrochimerism, had high graft-versus-host to host-versus-graft clonal ratios. Peak circulating GvH clone levels were associated with early post-transplant HvG declines. Ileal or blood samples showed some GvH clones first, and such clones were also found in recipient marrow.

This specimen was ileum tissue, taken 105 days after intestinal transplantation. The sequence was collected from a human patient who received an intestinal transplant, so some T cells may come from the graft donor.

Here the CDR3 DNA reads TGTGCCAGCAGCAAAGGACAGAACACTGAAGCTTTCTTT. This encodes CASSKGQNTEAFF. The chain recombines TRBV21-1 with TRBJ1-1; the table calls TRBD1, which could not be checked here. TRBV21-1 is a listed pseudogene. The CDR3 is 13 amino acids.